This entry is about one T cell receptor (beta chain). Its antigen is not identified. CDR3 size: 16 residues. V lost 6 bases and J lost 0, with 14 bases in between. The V gene's germline CDR1 is LNHDA and CDR2 SQIVND (reference sequence). Original methodology: Filtering differed because ImmunoSEQ produced junction-only sequences that carried no quality scores. The table came from immunoSEQ multiplex PCR; TCRdb's copy has only in-frame clones and leaves some out. V, J and clone size are those of that table, while D and trimming were read from the DNA. The sample contains 2 million to 2.5 million clones, 90% to 97% of which appear only once. This entry belongs to a study of shared clonotypes between healthy human individuals. Findings and limits, study-wide: The expectation was that sequencing depth would affect clonotype sharing among donors. The study generally estimated greater richness for naive than memory subsets. What limited the represented genetic and exposure-history diversity was the small number of donors.

The sample consisted of naive CD4+ T cells sorted from blood. Subset noted: CD45RA+ positively selected. The rearrangement uses TRBV19 and TRBJ2-2; D is undetermined. The origin of this receptor is a man aged 18 to 35 in good health. CDR3 sequence reads: CASRTSKVSNTGELFF. CDR3 bases: TGTGCCAGTAGGACTTCCAAGGTCTCGAACACCGGGGAGCTGTTTTTT.